One sample yielded the 20 T cell receptor beta chains listed below, sequenced in a study of blood T cell repertoires in COVID-19. Produced via immunoSEQ multiplex PCR; TCRdb's table is partial and in-frame only. The sample lists roughly 230,000 clones, approximately 83% occurring once. Specimen: peripheral blood. The receptors shown here come from a man in his fifties or sixties with active or convalescent COVID-19.

The genes are TRBV27 and TRBJ2-3; 7 bases agree with TRBD1. The CDR3 loop spans 14 amino acids. Per the germline V gene, CDR1 is MNHEY and CDR2 is SMNVEV (reference sequence). The V and J ends lost 4 bases and 3 bases, in that order; junction bases with no gene match: 4. The CDR3 nucleotides read TGTGCCAGCAGTTACAGGGGTACGACAGATACGCAGTATTTT. It translates to CASSYRGTTDTQYF.

The chain combines TRBV18 with TRBJ2-7; D possibly corresponds to TRBD1 (6 bases). Trimming pared 6 bases from V and 7 bases from J, leaving 16 bases between. CDR3 length: 13 amino acids. Germline CDR1 reads KGHSH; CDR2 reads LQKENI. CDR3 bases: TGTGCCAGCTCGTCGGTCCGGGACACGGAGCAGTACTTC. Residues: CASSSVRDTEQYF.

V and J are TRBV5-6 and TRBJ1-2; 8 bases line up with TRBD1. The germline gives CDR1 SGHDT, CDR2 YYEEEE. This CDR3 spans 16 amino acids. The V and J ends lost 3 bases and 4 bases, in that order; junction bases with no gene match: 11. The DNA for the CDR3 is TGTGCCAGCAGCTCAAGGATCCAGGGGGCTGGCTATGGCTACACCTTC. Its protein is CASSSRIQGAGYGYTF.

The V gene is TRBV5-1, the J gene TRBJ1-1; TRBD1 agrees at 7 bases. The germline V gene encodes CDR1 SGHRS and CDR2 YFSETQ. CDR3 length: 15 amino acids. After removal of 4 bases from V and 0 bases from J, the junction contained 6 bases not matched to a gene. The CDR3 region has the DNA TGCGCCAGCAGCGTCGACAGGGAATTGAACACTGAAGCTTTCTTT. It codes for CASSVDRELNTEAFF.

This chain uses TRBV12-5 with TRBJ1-3; 7 bases align to TRBD1. This CDR3 comprises 16 residues. Looked up from germline, CDR1 is LGHNT and CDR2 is FRNRAP. V lost 4 bases to trimming and J lost 3 bases; unmatched junction nucleotides: 9. The DNA of the CDR3 is TGTGCTAGTGGTTCCGGACAGGCTGTTTTTGGAAACACCATATATTTT. It specifies CASGSGQAVFGNTIYF.

The chain uses TRBV12-5 and TRBJ1-2, with 8 bases fitting TRBD1. V was clipped by 6 bases and J by 2 bases; unmatched bases: 8. The CDR3 runs to 15 residues. The germline V gene encodes CDR1 LGHNT and CDR2 FRNRAP. The CDR3 coding sequence is TGTGCTAGTGGCTCGGACAGGGCCGGGAACTATGGCTACACCTTC. Protein sequence: CASGSDRAGNYGYTF.

The chain combines TRBV7-9 with TRBJ2-5, with 11 bases lining up with TRBD1. The CDR3 loop spans 16 amino acids. The V segment lost 5 bases and the J segment 5 bases; nucleotides outside the gene matches: 10. The germline gives CDR1 SEHNR, CDR2 FQNEAQ (reference sequence). Here the CDR3 DNA reads TGTGCCAGCAGCGCGGCCGGGACAGGGGGTTGGGAGACCCAGTACTTC. The encoded protein is CASSAAGTGGWETQYF.

This clone has only one observation. The rearrangement links TRBV4-1 to TRBJ1-1; D uncertain. The germline gives CDR1 MGHRA, CDR2 YSYEKL. CDR3 length: 14 residues. With 4 bases removed from V and 2 bases from J, the gap between germline ends came to 11 bases. CDR3 nucleotide sequence: TGCGCCAGCAGCCCCTCGGGTGCCAACACTGAAGCTTTCTTT. Encoded protein: CASSPSGANTEAFF.

This clone was counted once. V and J are TRBV19 and TRBJ2-1; 8 bases are a match to TRBD2. CDR1 is LNHDA, CDR2 SQIVND, per germline (reference sequence). The V segment lost 2 bases and the J segment 9 bases; nucleotides outside the gene matches: 9. The CDR3 has 15 residues. The CDR3 bases are TGTGCCAGTAGTATAAGAATAGCGGGGCCCTCTGAGCAGTTCTTC. Amino acids: CASSIRIAGPSEQFF.

This chain uses TRBV5-8 with TRBJ2-7, with 9 bases that match TRBD1. V trimming: 2 bases; J trimming: 5 bases; junction bases outside the gene matches: 5. This CDR3 is 14 amino acids long. Germline-derived CDR1 and CDR2 are SGHTS and YDEGEE. The CDR3 DNA reads TGTGCCAGCAGCTTCGGGACAGGGTTAAACGAGCAGTACTTC. This sequence encodes CASSFGTGLNEQYF.

This clone was seen once. The rearrangement uses TRBV10-3 and TRBJ1-2, with TRBD1 matching 8 bases. Per the germline V gene, CDR1 is ENHRY and CDR2 is SYGVKD. Unmatched junction bases numbered 4, after V lost 3 bases and J lost 4 bases. This CDR3 is 14 amino acids long. As DNA, the CDR3 is TGTGCCATCAGTGAACGGACAGGGCCCTATGGCTACACCTTC. The encoded protein is CAISERTGPYGYTF.

The chain uses TRBV30 and TRBJ1-2, with TRBD1 matching 10 bases. The CDR3 length is 12 residues. Germline CDR1 and CDR2: GTSNPN and SVGIG (reference sequence). J lost 7 bases, V lost 5 bases, and 4 bases had no gene match. CDR3 sequence reads: CAWYGDRGGYTF. For the CDR3, the DNA is TGTGCCTGGTACGGGGACAGGGGTGGCTACACCTTC.

The rearrangement joins TRBV10-3 to TRBJ1-4; 7 bases map to TRBD1. The ends lost 2 bases at V and 2 bases at J; junction bases unmatched: 2. Germline V gives CDR1 ENHRY, CDR2 SYGVKD. The CDR3 length is 15 residues. The CDR3 here is CAISEGQATNEKLFF. CDR3 nucleotides: TGTGCCATCAGTGAGGGACAGGCGACTAATGAAAAACTGTTTTTT.

DNA for the CDR3: TGTGCCAGCAGATCTCCGGGGGGAAGGAATCGCGGGGAGCTGTTTTTT. This gives the protein CASRSPGGRNRGELFF. This chain joins TRBV11-2 and TRBJ2-2; TRBD2 aligns across 7 bases. The CDR3 is made up of 16 amino acids. With 6 bases clipped from V and 7 bases from J, the junction kept 14 bases outside the gene matches. Germline assignment: CDR1 SGHAT and CDR2 FQNNGV. Full variable domain (outside the CDR3, taken from reference TRBV11-2 and TRBJ2-2): EAGVAQSPRYKIIEKRQSVAFWCNPISGHATLYWYQQILGQGPKLLIQFQNNGVVDDSQLPKDRFSAERLKGVDSTLKIQPAKLEDSAVYLCASRSPGGRNRGELFFGEGSRLTVL.

This chain joins TRBV13 and TRBJ2-7, with 8 bases identical to TRBD1. V was pared by 3 bases and J by 3 bases, with 1 base of the junction left unmatched. This CDR3 is 13 amino acids long. Germline V gene lookup returns CDR1 PRHDT and CDR2 FYEKMQ (reference sequence). The DNA for the CDR3 is TGTGCCAGCAGCTTTGGACAGGGCTACGAGCAGTACTTC. As protein: CASSFGQGYEQYF.

The chain joins TRBV6-5 to TRBJ2-7, with D possibly being TRBD1 (6 bases). The CDR3 runs 14 residues. Trimming stripped 6 bases from V and 5 bases from J, with 17 bases between. CDR1 is MNHEY, CDR2 SVGAGI, per germline. The CDR3 DNA is TGTGCCAGCAGGATAACAGGGTTTAGAAACGAGCAGTACTTC. It codes for CASRITGFRNEQYF.

V is TRBV15 and J is TRBJ1-6; D is unresolved. Germline assignment: CDR1 LNHNV and CDR2 YYDKDF (reference sequence). Trimming cost V 6 bases and J 7 bases, with 13 bases left between them. This CDR3 is built from 14 residues. The DNA for the CDR3 is TGTGCCACCAGTAAGAATTCGCTAAATTCACCCCTCCACTTT. Its protein is CATSKNSLNSPLHF.

This chain joins TRBV5-6 and TRBJ2-7; 7 bases match TRBD1. In germline, CDR1 is SGHDT, CDR2 YYEEEE. V shed 3 bases, J shed 0 bases, and the junction held 6 bases outside the gene matches. This CDR3 spans 15 amino acids. This chain's CDR3 is CASSSLDRASYEQYF. The DNA of the CDR3 is TGTGCCAGCAGCTCCCTCGACAGGGCCTCCTACGAGCAGTACTTC.

V usage is TRBV7-8 and J usage is TRBJ1-1, with D possibly being TRBD1 (5 bases). V dropped 3 bases and J dropped 6 bases, with 14 bases sitting between them. Germline assignment: CDR1 SGHVS and CDR2 FQNEAQ. This CDR3 has 14 residues. The CDR3 loop reads CASSLVTSGAEAFF. Here the CDR3 DNA reads TGTGCCAGCAGCTTGGTAACCTCGGGGGCTGAAGCTTTCTTT.

The CDR3 DNA reads TGTGCCAGCAGCAGATACGGGCAGGGGATGAACACTGAAGCTTTCTTT. Translated, it gives CASSRYGQGMNTEAFF. The chain is built from TRBV5-4 and TRBJ1-1; perhaps TRBD1 as D (6 bases). The V end was cut by 4 bases, the J end by 0 bases, with 16 bases between. The CDR3 totals 16 residues. CDR1 SGHNT and CDR2 YYREEE come from the germline V gene (reference sequence). Combining the CDR3 with reference TRBV5-4 and TRBJ1-1 gives the whole variable domain ETGVTQSPTHLIKTRGQQVTLRCSSQSGHNTVSWYQQALGQGPQFIFQYYREEENGRGNFPPRFSGLQFPNYSSELNVNALELDDSALYLCASSRYGQGMNTEAFFGQGTRLTVV.